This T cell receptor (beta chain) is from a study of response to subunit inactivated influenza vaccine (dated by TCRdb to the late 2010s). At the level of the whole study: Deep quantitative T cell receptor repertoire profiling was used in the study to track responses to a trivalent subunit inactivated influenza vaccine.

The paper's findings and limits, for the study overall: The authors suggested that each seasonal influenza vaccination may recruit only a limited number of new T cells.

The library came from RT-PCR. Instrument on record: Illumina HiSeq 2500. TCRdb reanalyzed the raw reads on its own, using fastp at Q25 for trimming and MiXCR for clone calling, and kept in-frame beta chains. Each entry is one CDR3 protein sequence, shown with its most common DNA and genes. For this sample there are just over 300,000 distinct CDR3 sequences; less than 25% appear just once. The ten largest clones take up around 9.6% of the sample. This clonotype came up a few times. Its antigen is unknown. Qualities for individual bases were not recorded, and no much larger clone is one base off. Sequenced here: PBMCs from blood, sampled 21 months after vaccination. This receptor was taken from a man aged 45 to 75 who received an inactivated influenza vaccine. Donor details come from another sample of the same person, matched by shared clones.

The DNA reads TGCGCCAGCAGCCAGGGGGGGCGGGTAGATACGCAGTATTTT. Translation gives CASSQGGRVDTQYF. The rearrangement joined TRBV5-1 to TRBJ2-3; the D element could tentatively be TRBD1 or TRBD2, as 7 bases agree for each. The germline V gene yields SGHRS for CDR1 and YFSETQ for CDR2. The CDR3 spans 14 residues, from the cysteine through the phenylalanine. Only CDR3 DNA remains: 42 bases, in frame from the first base. V is clipped by 4 bases and J by 5 bases, and the sequence between their germline boundaries is 14 bases long.